This record looks at one T cell receptor (beta chain) sequence and its context. It has no known antigen specificity. Base qualities are missing; no much larger clone stands one base away. This sample was included in a study of cytomegalovirus exposure and HLA in healthy donors (TCRdb year 2017). About the study as a whole: In an earlier analysis of some 610 of the donors, 250 to 350 Gb of sequence data and roughly 100 million unique TCR beta sequences from about 179 million T cells were reported. The study profiled the T cell repertoires of approximately 700 subjects by immunosequencing and related them to cytomegalovirus serostatus. On average, roughly 240,000 unique TCR beta nucleotide sequences were sequenced per donor among a few hundred genotyped donors of the cohort, with 15% to 20% of those sequences being non-productive. Typing coverage varied by locus: roughly 629-630 donors for A, B, C, DRB1 and DQB1; roughly 500 for DQA1; approximately 610 for DPA1; approximately 470 for DPB1. About 300 gigabases of sequencing data and roughly 81 million unique TCR sequences made up an early release that covered roughly 670 HLA-typed donors. Among the approximately 420 genotyped donors, around 81% belonged to the genetic ancestry cluster associated with self-reported Caucasian donors. Both class I and class II loci were covered by HLA typing, at four-digit resolution. Genome-wide SNP genotypes for about 65% of the roughly 700 donors were used in a later genetic analysis, which treated that subset as a discovery cohort. An earlier analysis of some 500 of the donors applied high-throughput TCR beta sequencing to assess whether each TCR beta V gene segment acted as functional or pseudogenic. In addition to the first cohort of around 670 subjects, a separate validation cohort of 120 different subjects was used. The study combined high-throughput TCR immunosequencing, statistical association of individual TCRs with disease status, and machine learning to predict cytomegalovirus infection status. In a later analysis, previously published TCR beta repertoires from 550 to 700 donors were re-analyzed and high-resolution HLA genotyping was added so that TCR occurrence patterns could be studied. The later analysis used no new phenotypic data to find candidate immune exposures, relying instead on TCR beta sequences and their occurrence across donors. The aim of the study was to test whether cataloging public T cell receptors could identify signatures of past pathogen exposure. Donor age, sex, ethnicity and CMV serostatus were compiled together with the repertoire data. Five DR-DQ haplotypes were treated as single units for association and clustering because of strong linkage in the cohort. All discovery cohort repertoires had been generated using a single sequencing platform. The paper's findings and limits, for the study overall: Strong co-occurrence of HLA alleles, especially DR and DQ, made assigning TCR associations to individual alleles difficult. The cohort was sequenced for TCR beta chains only, and without alpha or paired-chain data the features that could be detected were limited. Because the 87-base-pair reads could not distinguish some IMGT-functional V segments, including TRBV6-2 and TRBV6-3, those segments were excluded. According to a later analysis, most CMV-associated TCR beta chains appeared to be HLA-restricted, and the HLA associations seemed to be driven largely by CMV exposure. Immune exposure information for the cohort was limited to CMV serostatus. In vitro tests confirmed that a few of the cytomegalovirus-associated TCR beta chains recognize cytomegalovirus antigens. Because HLA typing was unavailable for some donors at each locus, only the typed subset was used in association tests. Across donors, most TCR sequences were observed very rarely, whereas some public TCRs were present in many individuals. Sequencing depth was assumed to be roughly uniform across donors in the presence/absence analyses, though that assumption may not hold. A later analysis found that TCR association rates varied across HLA loci, with DRB1 alleles showing the most associated TCRs and HLA-C alleles the fewest. An earlier analysis of some 590 of the donors showed that most TCR beta V segments appeared in productive rearrangements either about 87% or about 30% of the time, which broadly matched IMGT annotations. A later genetic analysis associated a missense DCLRE1C variant with V-gene and J-gene trimming of TCR beta chains, and an independent cohort replicated the association. A group of highly shared sequence variants was considered likely to be a technical artifact of the sequencing pipeline. Some 15 rarely observed V segments, including chromosome 9 orphons, were excluded from the earlier analysis of some 590 of the donors because counts were too low. Cytomegalovirus status was reported to be diagnosed by the classifier with high specificity and sensitivity in both the original and validation cohorts. In a later analysis, HLA-associated TCR beta chains were found to be more clonally expanded and to have lower generation probabilities than equally common non-associated chains. The study listed 164 TCR beta chains as associated with cytomegalovirus. In a later analysis, about 16,000 TCR beta sequences were associated with specific HLA alleles at a false discovery rate of 0.05. Several of the top co-occurrence clusters appeared to be linked to parvovirus B19, influenza, CMV and Epstein-Barr virus, according to a later analysis. A further reported finding was that TCR beta sequences accurately predicted the HLA-A and HLA-B alleles for most subjects in the first cohort. According to a later genetic analysis, donors in an Asian-associated ancestry cluster had fewer N-insertions in productive TCRs than the approximately 630-donor mean. Linkage disequilibrium might explain the correlated functional status among segregating V segments, but an unknown experimental factor could not be ruled out. According to the authors, the approach could potentially be generalized to other disease states and immunological phenotypes.

The CDR3 runs 13 amino acids, cysteine and phenylalanine included. The only DNA kept is the CDR3, 39 bases in frame from the first base. The V and J ends are trimmed by 6 bases and 4 bases, leaving 12 bases between them. To prepare the library, the immunoSEQ multiplex PCR assay was applied. For the multiplex PCR, a mixture combining 60 forward primers for TCR Vbeta segments and 13 reverse primers for TCR Jbeta segments was used. Amplification of the CDR3 region of rearranged TCR beta genes was performed with a multiplex PCR assay on genomic DNA. The amplified TCR beta libraries were sequenced on the Illumina HiSeq System as 87-base-pair reads. Concerning the study's data processing: A later analysis tallied roughly 80 million unique TCR beta chains across the approximately 670 repertoires, and some 10 million of those chains were shared by two or more donors. A nearest-neighbor algorithm error-corrected the raw reads and collapsed the reads into unique sequences, merging closely related sequences to remove PCR and sequencing errors. CDR3 sequences were aligned to IMGT reference sequences to assign V, D and J gene segments. Each retained sequence needed at least a six-nucleotide match to both a V gene segment and a J gene segment. Rearrangements were called productive when the CDR3 lacked stop codons and stayed in frame with V and J; all others were non-productive. Following IMGT convention, CDR3 was defined as the stretch from the second conserved V-encoded cysteine up to the conserved J-encoded phenylalanine. Sequences without an unambiguous match to a single V gene segment were excluded from the earlier analysis of about 640 of the donors. In an earlier analysis of some 590 of the donors, V segments were called functional above 56.7% productive rearrangements and were called segregating when the between-donor standard deviation exceeded 5%. A statistical classification framework was developed to diagnose cytomegalovirus status using the catalog of TCR beta chain sequences. A later analysis assigned V and J genes by comparing TCR nucleotide sequences with IMGT/GENE-DB human TR gene sequences. The TCRdist pipeline was used in a later analysis to assign CDR3 sequences and most-parsimonious VDJ recombination scenarios. A later analysis defined each TCR beta chain by its CDR3 amino acid sequence plus V-gene family, and excluded reads lacking a unique V-gene family. As a way to deal with suspected cross-contamination and a sequencing artifact, a later analysis dropped 592 nucleotide sequences that were highly shared and had low generation probability. A later analysis calculated a clonal expansion index for each public chain from normalized within-repertoire ranks of inferred template counts. A later analysis computed generation probabilities with a VDJ recombination model fitted to out-of-frame rearrangements, and checked the results against IGoR. A later analysis scored TCR-TCR, TCR-HLA and TCR-CMV co-occurrence with hypergeometric tests, applying a repertoire-size bias correction to TCR pairs. To estimate false discovery rates, a later analysis permuted the HLA or CMV assignments 20 times. In a later analysis, co-occurring TCRs were grouped with DBSCAN, and TCRdist sequence similarity was added when clustering was performed within HLA-allele-positive subsets. Repertoires with fewer than 30,000 or more than 120,000 public chains, plus five repertoires with anomalous nucleotide sharing, were excluded from co-occurrence clustering. This immuneACCESS table, as held by TCRdb, lists in-frame sequences with V and J called but not all clones. Of the missing ones, under half trace to an unresolved V gene in checked studies; the others have no known cause. The V and J calls and clone size are taken from that table; D and trimming were inferred from the DNA. In this sample the table shows 100,000 to 150,000 clones, around 82% of which occur a single time. The ten largest clones take up roughly 3.5% of the sample.

The cohort consisted of some 670 healthy bone marrow donors. At the time of sampling, every cohort member was nominally healthy, though immune exposures that went unrecorded were likely present. The donor was CMV seronegative and belonged to the group of over 350 seronegative cohort members. Every donor gave a peripheral blood sample, and the peripheral blood mononuclear cells from that sample were used for TCR beta sequencing. The Qiagen DNeasy Blood Extraction Kit was used to extract genomic DNA from the blood cell samples. This chain joins TRBV23-1 to TRBJ1-2; TRBD1 is possibly the D segment (5 matching bases). TRBV23-1 is an ORF, with its function uncertain. This TCR derives from a middle-aged man in good health and CMV-seronegative. Sequenced: PBMCs. The nucleotides read TGCGCCAGCAGGCAACAGGCCTTCTATGGCTACACCTTC. This encodes CASRQQAFYGYTF.